This note documents a single T cell receptor (beta chain) sequence. The target antigen is unknown. TCRdb reprocessed the 5' RACE reads and keeps a single row for each CDR3 protein, giving no DNA. The ten top clones account for 1.4%, within a sample of about 460,000 distinct CDR3 sequences. This specimen belongs to a study of T cells expressing NK-cell markers. Study-level results: Each of roughly 6 donors carried dominant NKG2C+ clonotypes accounting for about 1.0-7.5% of CD8+ T cells.

The receptor was isolated from a woman between 50 and 59 years old in good health. Sequences were obtained from blood T cells: a sorted CD56 or NKG2C T cell subset, CD4+ or CD8+ T cells, or bulk PBMC T cells (not recorded which).

CDR3 amino acids: CASSLPGQGQGRYGYTF. The chain joins TRBV7-2 to TRBJ1-2; TCRdb's assignment of TRBD1 cannot be checked, as there is no DNA. CDR1 and CDR2 (germline): SGHTA, FQGNSA. The length of the CDR3 is 17 residues.